This T cell receptor (beta chain) comes out of a study of PD-1 blockade in classical Hodgkin lymphoma (dated by TCRdb to about 2020). Background on the whole study: Nivolumab dosing was 3 mg/kg intravenously every 2 weeks, continuing until either disease progression or unacceptable toxicity. The study used TCR beta sequencing and CyTOF to define a peripheral blood immune signature of response to PD-1 blockade in classical Hodgkin lymphoma. Paper-wide results and their limitations: Baseline diversity similar to that of newly diagnosed patients was observed in trial patients achieving complete response, whereas significantly lower diversity was observed in partial responders and progressors. The study was limited to a single clinical trial cohort, and causes of repertoire differences, possibly disease activity or prior therapy, remained undefined. CD4+ but not CD8+ TCR diversity rose significantly by C4D1 (p=0.0027 vs p=0.16), most apparent in complete responders (p=0.02). Lower diversity was observed in patients in whom nivolumab was started less than 1 year after ASCT, and these patients were excluded from later analyses so that confounding by immune reconstitution would be avoided. Newly diagnosed patients were reported to have lower baseline TCR diversity than healthy donors, and relapsed/refractory patients were reported to have lower baseline TCR diversity still.

Inclusive of the bounding cysteine and phenylalanine, the CDR3 is 17 residues long. Only CDR3 DNA remains: 51 bases, in frame from the first base. At the junction V is shortened by 5 bases and J by 8 bases, with 25 bases in between. CDR1 and CDR2, looked up from the germline V gene, are SGHVS and FQNEAQ. Genomic DNA was extracted with the Qiagen DNeasy kit from unsorted PBMCs and from negatively selected CD4+ and CD8+ fractions. TCR beta CDR3 regions were amplified by immunoSEQ multiplex PCR using primers annealing to V and J segments. A synthetic immune receptor repertoire was used to minimize amplification bias, and remaining bias was computationally removed after sequencing. The authors' analysis ran thus. Repertoire diversity was quantified as the Shannon entropy index using custom Python scripts. Unsorted, CD4+ and CD8+ repertoires were examined separately, except in combined analyses, for which CD4+ and CD8+ sequences were merged in silico. A clone was considered expanded if an increase in frequency of at least 2-fold after treatment relative to C1D1 was found, and a pseudocount of 0.5 was applied to clones undetected at baseline. Singleton clones were defined as clones with 0 or 1 copy at C1D1, and non-singleton clones were defined as clones with 2 or more copies. Clones expanded in unsorted samples were labelled as CD4+, CD8+ or unknown by matching protein sequences in sorted samples from the same patient. Wilcoxon tests were applied to paired samples to test diversity changes from C1D1 to C4D1. TCRdb provides this immuneACCESS table in a form limited to in-frame rearrangements. Some clones are lacking; in checked studies, under half of them reflect an unresolved V gene, and why the rest are absent is not known. V, J and clone size derive from that table, while D and trimming were established from the DNA sequence. The sample table holds roughly 50,000 clones, of which approximately 86% were seen once. The ten largest account for 6% to 7% of the sample.

In the paper's terms, the time point label means: cycle 4 day 1 (C4D1), after less than 7 weeks of nivolumab. Every trial patient had relapsed after autologous stem cell transplantation, and cohorts A, B and C differed in prior brentuximab vedotin exposure. A total of roughly 60 patients with relapsed/refractory classical Hodgkin lymphoma made up the trial cohort, and each patient's best overall response was complete response, partial response or progressive disease. In the multi-cohort phase II CheckMate 205 trial, trial patients received single-agent nivolumab. Best overall response was determined by an independent review committee according to the 2007 International Working Group response criteria. Trial PBMCs were collected immediately before nivolumab initiation (C1D1) and during therapy at cycle 2 day 1 and cycle 4 day 1. Peripheral blood was collected in 8 mL Vacutainer Cell Preparation Tubes, from which PBMCs were isolated by centrifugation and then cryopreserved.

With regard to this clone: The clone's antigen remains unknown. Per-base quality was not reported, and no clone a single base away is much larger than it.

The TCR originated in a human donor with classical Hodgkin lymphoma. Recombination joined TRBV7-8 with TRBJ2-1; TRBD1 could be the D gene, as 6 bases match. The material was peripheral blood mononuclear cells (PBMCs), obtained before the fourth cycle of nivolumab. The base sequence is TGTGCCAGCAGCGAACGGCCGAGGACAGTTAGACTCGATGAGCAGTTCTTC. Its protein product is CASSERPRTVRLDEQFF.